This is a list of T cell receptor beta chains from one sample in a study of long-term antiretroviral therapy in people with HIV. TCRdb's copy holds only in-frame clones and misses some; the assay was immunoSEQ multiplex PCR. This sample yields 15,000 to 20,000 clones, of which 70% to 90% are seen a single time; around 12% belongs to the top ten. This specimen was unsorted PBMCs, taken 0.7 years before starting antiretroviral therapy. These receptors all come from a man between 50 and 59 years old with HIV. Both conserved end residues are part of each CDR3. The order of the fields is V gene, J gene, CDR3 protein.

>TRBV5-6|TRBJ2-5
CASSFGTQETQYF
>TRBV30|TRBJ2-7
CAWSIVPRVSGREQYF
>TRBV7-8|TRBJ2-5
CASSLSGTITQYF
>TRBV6-6|TRBJ1-1
CASRAPPGESEAFF
>TRBV5-6|TRBJ1-1
CASSDLGGSNTEAFF
>TRBV19|TRBJ2-7
CASSPMDSTYEQYF
>TRBV5-1|TRBJ2-7
CASSPDPFGQSYEQYF
>TRBV7-8|TRBJ2-4
CASSIGNWGQKNIQYF
>TRBV6-5|TRBJ2-5
CASSYFQGGETQYF
>TRBV7-3|TRBJ2-5
CASSLVGQWKETQYF
>TRBV7-8|TRBJ1-2
CASSLGVGGGYGYTF
>TRBV9|TRBJ2-7
CASSAGRGVEPYEQYF
>TRBV5-1|TRBJ2-2
CASSLKQAPTGELFF
>TRBV7-3|TRBJ1-1
CASSLLGQGNTEAFF
>TRBV6-5|TRBJ2-5
CASSYGAGRQETQYF
>TRBV6-1|TRBJ2-7
CASSEGASDEQYF
>TRBV28|TRBJ1-5
CASSIITGDNQPQHF
>TRBV5-1|TRBJ1-2
CASSTIPTGPSGYTF
>TRBV12-5|TRBJ1-3
CASGQLGGNTIYF
>TRBV5-1|TRBJ1-2
CASSPMTFTNYGYTF
>TRBV7-3|TRBJ2-2
CASRQGYDGELFF
>TRBV5-5|TRBJ1-2
CASSLIRGGDGYTF
>TRBV7-8|TRBJ2-5
CASSSDRAETQYF
>TRBV19|TRBJ1-5
CASSLRREQPQHF
>TRBV5-6|TRBJ2-3
CASTRGQGTDTQYF
>TRBV5-1|TRBJ1-1
CASSLVLGRRGTEAFF
>TRBV6-6|TRBJ2-1
CATYGGNYNEQFF
>TRBV6-1|TRBJ2-1
CASRGGGSSYNEQFF
>TRBV5-1|TRBJ2-2
CASSLEIGRAGELFF
>TRBV28|TRBJ2-4
CASSPAGPGPMVGIQYF
>TRBV5-1|TRBJ2-3
CASSAATSGFTDTQYF
>TRBV27|TRBJ2-7
CASSFQGPRGEQYF
>TRBV27|TRBJ1-5
CASSLRASNQPQHF
>TRBV4-1|TRBJ1-5
CASSQEVRQPQHF
>TRBV5-1|TRBJ2-5
CASSHGGSPQETQYF
>TRBV15|TRBJ1-3
CATSRASTESNTIYF
>TRBV4-2|TRBJ1-2
CASSRQGSINYGYTF
>TRBV7-3|TRBJ1-6
CASSADGQGTSPLHF
>TRBV20-1|TRBJ2-7
CSAQAVDEQYF
>TRBV19|TRBJ1-5
CASSIPRLRGLYQPQHF
>TRBV28|TRBJ2-5
CASSSLTGATETQYF
>TRBV7-8|TRBJ2-2
CASSLVGGGADTGELFF
>TRBV2|TRBJ1-6
CASRASSSYNSPLHF